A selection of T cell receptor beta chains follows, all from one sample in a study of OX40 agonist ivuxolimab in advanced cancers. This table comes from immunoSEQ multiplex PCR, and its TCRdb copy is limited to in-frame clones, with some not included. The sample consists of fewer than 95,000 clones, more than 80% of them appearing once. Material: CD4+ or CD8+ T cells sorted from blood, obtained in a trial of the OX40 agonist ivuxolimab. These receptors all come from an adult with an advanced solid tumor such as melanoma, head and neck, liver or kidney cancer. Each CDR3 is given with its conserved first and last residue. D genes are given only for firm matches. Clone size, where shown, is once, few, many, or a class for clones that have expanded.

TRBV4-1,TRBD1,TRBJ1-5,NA,TGCGCCAGCAGCCAAGGACAGGGCAGGAGCAATCAGCCCCAGCATTTT,CASSQGQGRSNQPQHF
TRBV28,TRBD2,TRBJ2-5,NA,TGTGCCAGCAGCCAAAGCGGGGGGGCCGGTGAGACCCAGTACTTC,CASSQSGGAGETQYF
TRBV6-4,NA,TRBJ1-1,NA,TGTGCCAGCAGTGTAGACGGAAACACTGAAGCTTTCTTT,CASSVDGNTEAFF
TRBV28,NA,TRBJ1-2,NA,TGTGCCAGCAGTATCAACTATGGCTACACCTTC,CASSINYGYTF
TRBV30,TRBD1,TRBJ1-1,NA,TGTGCCAGAAAGACAGGGAGAAGGGCTGAAGCTTTCTTT,CARKTGRRAEAFF
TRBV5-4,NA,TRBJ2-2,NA,TGTGCCAGCAGCTTGTTTCAGGGGAGGACCGGGGAGCTGTTTTTT,CASSLFQGRTGELFF
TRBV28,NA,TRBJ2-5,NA,TGTGCCAGCCGGGGATCTCCCCAAGAGACCCAGTACTTC,CASRGSPQETQYF
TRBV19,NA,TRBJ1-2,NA,TGTGCCAGTAGTATGGAACGAGGGGGAGAGGGCTACACCTTC,CASSMERGGEGYTF
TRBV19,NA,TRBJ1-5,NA,TGTGCCAGTAGTCCCATGGGACAAGGGGGGGGCAATCAGCCCCAGCATTTT,CASSPMGQGGGNQPQHF
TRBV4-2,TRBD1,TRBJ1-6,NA,TGTGCCAGCAGCCAACCACCACGACAGGGCGATTCACCCCTCCACTTT,CASSQPPRQGDSPLHF
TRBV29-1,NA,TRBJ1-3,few,TGCAGCGTTGTGACACCTGGAAACACCATATATTTT,CSVVTPGNTIYF
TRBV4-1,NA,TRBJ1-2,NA,TGCGCCAGCAGCCAAGTGTCGGTCAGGGCCTATGGCTACACCTTC,CASSQVSVRAYGYTF
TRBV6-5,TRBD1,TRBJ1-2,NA,TGTGCCAGCAGCAAGACAGGGGAAGGGAGCTACACCTTC,CASSKTGEGSYTF
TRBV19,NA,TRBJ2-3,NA,TGTGCCAGTAGGAACCGGGGGAGCCTGTTGGATACGCAGTATTTT,CASRNRGSLLDTQYF
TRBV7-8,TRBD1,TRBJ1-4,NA,TGTGCCAGCAGCTTAACCGGGACAGCGGTCGGGGAAAAACTGTTTTTT,CASSLTGTAVGEKLFF
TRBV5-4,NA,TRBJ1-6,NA,TGTGCCAGCAGCCGGAGACAGCACTCACCCCTCCACTTT,CASSRRQHSPLHF
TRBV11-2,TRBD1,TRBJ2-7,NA,TGTGCCAGCAGCAGAGACAGGGGGCAGAAGCAGTACTTC,CASSRDRGQKQYF